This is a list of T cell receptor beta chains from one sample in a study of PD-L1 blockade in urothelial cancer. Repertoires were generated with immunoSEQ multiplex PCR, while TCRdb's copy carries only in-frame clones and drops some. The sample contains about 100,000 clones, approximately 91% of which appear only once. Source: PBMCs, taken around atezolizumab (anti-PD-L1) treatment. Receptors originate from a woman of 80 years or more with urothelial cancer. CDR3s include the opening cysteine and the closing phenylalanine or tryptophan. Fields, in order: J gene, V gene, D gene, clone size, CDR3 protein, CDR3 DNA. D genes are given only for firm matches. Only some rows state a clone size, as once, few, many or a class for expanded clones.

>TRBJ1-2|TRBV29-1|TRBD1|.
CSAEGTGGYGYTF
TGCAGCGCCGAAGGGACAGGGGGGTATGGCTACACCTTC
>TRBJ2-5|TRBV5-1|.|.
CASSLGGSGRETQYF
TGCGCCAGCAGCTTGGGAGGGTCTGGTAGAGAGACCCAGTACTTC
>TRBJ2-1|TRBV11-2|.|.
CASSRDTQNEQFF
TGTGCCAGCAGCCGGGACACCCAAAATGAGCAGTTCTTC
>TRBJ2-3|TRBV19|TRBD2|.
CASSILAGGSTDTQYF
TGTGCCAGTAGTATCCTAGCGGGAGGGAGCACAGATACGCAGTATTTT
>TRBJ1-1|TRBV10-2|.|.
CASSEIPKNTEAFF
TGCGCCAGCAGTGAAATTCCCAAAAACACTGAAGCTTTCTTT
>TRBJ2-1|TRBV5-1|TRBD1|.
CASSLGLRQGSYNEQFF
TGCGCCAGCAGCTTGGGACTTCGACAGGGTTCCTACAATGAGCAGTTCTTC
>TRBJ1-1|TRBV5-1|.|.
CASSTRLSPNTEAFF
TGCGCCAGCAGCACCCGACTGAGTCCGAACACTGAAGCTTTCTTT
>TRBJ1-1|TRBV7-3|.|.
CASSSPDSFTEAFF
TGTGCCAGCAGCTCGCCGGACAGCTTCACTGAAGCTTTCTTT
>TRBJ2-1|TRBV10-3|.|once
CAISEPTGAGVREQFF
TGTGCCATCAGTGAGCCCACGGGGGCGGGAGTGAGGGAGCAGTTCTTC
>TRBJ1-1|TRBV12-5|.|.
CASGLEAGEAFF
TGTGCTAGTGGTTTGGAGGCAGGGGAAGCTTTCTTT
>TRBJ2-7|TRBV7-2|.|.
CASSPTSTQRTYEQYF
TGTGCCAGCAGCCCTACTAGCACCCAACGAACCTACGAGCAGTACTTC
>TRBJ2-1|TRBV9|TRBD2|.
CASSVGAGGEQFF
TGTGCCAGCAGCGTAGGAGCGGGAGGCGAGCAGTTCTTC
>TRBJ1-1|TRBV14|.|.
CASSQERENTEAFF
TGTGCCAGCAGCCAAGAGAGGGAGAACACTGAAGCTTTCTTT
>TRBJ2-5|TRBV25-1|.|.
CASSEWGRRETQYF
TGTGCCAGCAGTGAATGGGGCAGGCGGGAGACCCAGTACTTC
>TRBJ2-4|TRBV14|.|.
CASSQVDSDIQYF
TGTGCCAGCAGCCAAGTGGACAGTGACATTCAGTACTTC
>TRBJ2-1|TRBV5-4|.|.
CASSFTLSASSYNEQFF
TGTGCCAGCAGCTTCACGCTTAGCGCGAGCTCCTACAATGAGCAGTTCTTC
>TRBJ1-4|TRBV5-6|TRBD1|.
CASSPYRGPDNEKLFF
TGTGCCAGCAGCCCTTACAGGGGGCCGGATAATGAAAAACTGTTTTTT
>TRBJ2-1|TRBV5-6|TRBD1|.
CASSYRQGLDEQFF
TGTGCCAGCAGCTATCGACAGGGTCTGGATGAGCAGTTCTTC
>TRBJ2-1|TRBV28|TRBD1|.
CASSLPDRGGNEQFF
TGTGCCAGCAGTTTACCCGACAGGGGGGGGAATGAGCAGTTCTTC
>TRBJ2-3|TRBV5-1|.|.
CASSPPGDKTDTQYF
TGCGCCAGCAGCCCCCCCGGGGACAAAACAGATACGCAGTATTTT
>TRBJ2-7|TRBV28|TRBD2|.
CASSSLPGTSGTYEQYF
TGTGCCAGCAGTTCCCTTCCCGGGACTAGCGGTACCTACGAGCAGTACTTC
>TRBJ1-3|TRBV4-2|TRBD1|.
CASSPSPMTGGGTIYF
TGTGCCAGCAGCCCATCTCCCATGACAGGGGGCGGCACCATATATTTT
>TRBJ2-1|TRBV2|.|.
CASSDRGHNEQFF
TGTGCCAGCAGTGACAGGGGACACAATGAGCAGTTCTTC
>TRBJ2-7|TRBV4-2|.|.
CASSQGGGSARNYEQYF
TGTGCCAGCAGCCAAGGGGGGGGCTCGGCTCGGAACTACGAGCAGTACTTC